This entry lists 16 T cell receptor beta chains sequenced from one sample in a study of beta chain features in type 1 diabetes. The investigators reverse transcribed all of the isolated RNA, so they sequenced expressed TCRB transcripts. Sequenced by immunoSEQ multiplex PCR; TCRdb stores in-frame clones only, minus some. The sample shows about 650,000 clones, about an eighth of them seen only once. Broader study findings: Within each of all four CD4+ subsets, Type 1 diabetes patients had TCRB CDR3s that were moderately but significantly shorter.

Which antigens these TCRs recognize remains unknown. Sample: naive CD4+ T cells from blood. Receptor source: a man under 40 with type 1 diabetes.

The gene calls are TRBV5-6 and TRBJ1-5; 8 positions match TRBD1. CDR1 is SGHDT and CDR2 is YYEEEE in the germline V gene. Trimming cost V 0 bases and J 6 bases; bases outside gene matches: 8. This CDR3 comprises 16 residues. The CDR3 nucleotides are TGTGCCAGCAGCTTGGCCGGAGCAGGGGGCGGTCAGCCCCAGCATTTT. As protein: CASSLAGAGGGQPQHF.

The chain is built from TRBV4-2 and TRBJ1-6; tentative D call: TRBD1 (6 bases). Germline values: CDR1 LGHNA, CDR2 YNFKEQ. This CDR3 is 16 amino acids long. Trimming removed 6 bases from V and 5 bases from J, with 17 bases in between. The CDR3 loop is CASSARGGTNNSPLHF. The CDR3 DNA sequence: TGTGCCAGCAGTGCCCGGGGAGGGACAAATAATTCACCCCTCCACTTT.

On this clone: Other DNA variants within this sample encode the same CDR3. The chain recombines TRBV5-6 with TRBJ2-7; D gene ambiguous. Trimming cost V 1 base and J 6 bases, with 5 bases left between them. CDR3 length: 11 amino acids. Germline lookup yields CDR1 SGHDT and CDR2 YYEEEE. The CDR3: CASSLSGEQYF. As DNA, the CDR3 is TGTGCCAGCAGCTTGAGTGGCGAGCAGTACTTC.

The CDR3 DNA sequence: TGTGCCAGCAGCGTAGCTACCGGGGCCCGAAGCTCTGGGGCCAACGTCCTGACTTTC. Translated: CASSVATGARSSGANVLTF. The chain employs TRBV9 and TRBJ2-6, with D perhaps TRBD1 or TRBD2 (5 bases each). The germline V and J ends were trimmed by 0 bases and 0 bases, with 16 bases remaining between them. The CDR3 consists of 19 residues. Germline V CDR1 and CDR2: SGDLS, YYNGEE.

This clone was counted between two and nine times. The CDR3: CASSLPGTKTNTGELFF. In DNA form, the CDR3 reads TGTGCCAGCAGCTTGCCGGGGACAAAGACGAACACCGGGGAGCTGTTTTTT. The V and J genes are TRBV7-9 and TRBJ2-2; maybe TRBD1 (6 bases). In germline, CDR1 is SEHNR, CDR2 FQNEAQ (reference sequence). V was cut by 3 bases and J by 0 bases, with 14 bases left in between. The CDR3 sequence is 17 residues long. Filled out from reference TRBV7-9 and TRBJ2-2, the complete variable domain reads DTGVSQNPRHKITKRGQNVTFRCDPISEHNRLYWYRQTLGQGPEFLTYFQNEAQLEKSRLLSDRFSAERPKGSFSTLEIQRTEQGDSAMYLCASSLPGTKTNTGELFFGEGSRLTVL.

The rearrangement joins TRBV30 to TRBJ2-5; D ambiguous. This CDR3 region has 13 residues. The V gene's germline CDR1 is GTSNPN and CDR2 SVGIG (reference sequence). Trimming left V 0 bases short and J 2 bases short, with 7 bases between. CDR3 residues: CAWSVGYQETQYF. DNA of the CDR3: TGTGCCTGGAGTGTCGGGTATCAAGAGACCCAGTACTTC.

Only a few counts were recorded for this clone. The genes are TRBV5-1 and TRBJ2-5, with TRBD1 identical over 9 bases. V gave up 1 base and J gave up 0 bases; unmatched junction bases: 7. The V gene's germline CDR1 is SGHRS and CDR2 YFSETQ. There are 17 residues in the CDR3. As DNA, the CDR3 is TGCGCCAGCAGCTTGACAAACAGGGGGCGGAACCAAGAGACCCAGTACTTC. It encodes CASSLTNRGRNQETQYF. The whole variable domain, remainder taken from reference TRBV5-1 and TRBJ2-5, is KAGVTQTPRYLIKTRGQQVTLSCSPISGHRSVSWYQQTPGQGLQFLFEYFSETQRNKGNFPGRFSGRQFSNSRSEMNVSTLELGDSALYLCASSLTNRGRNQETQYFGPGTRLLVL.

Regarding this clone: Other nucleotide sequences from this sample produce the same CDR3. V and J are TRBV9 and TRBJ2-6; D ambiguous. From germline, CDR1 is SGDLS and CDR2 YYNGEE. The germline V and J ends were trimmed by 0 bases and 1 base, with 5 bases remaining between them. The CDR3 extends over 15 amino acids. In DNA, the CDR3 is TGTGCCAGCAGCGTAGCAGTGTCTGGGGCCAACGTCCTGACTTTC. Translation: CASSVAVSGANVLTF.

The chain combines TRBV5-4 with TRBJ2-5; D remains ambiguous. This CDR3 is built from 15 residues. V was clipped by 4 bases and J by 5 bases, with 18 bases between them. Germline assignment: CDR1 SGHNT and CDR2 YYREEE (reference sequence). The CDR3 is CASSLPGVAGETQYF. CDR3 nucleotide sequence: TGTGCCAGCAGCCTCCCAGGAGTAGCTGGCGAGACCCAGTACTTC. Using reference TRBV5-4 and TRBJ2-5 for the parts outside the CDR3, the full variable domain is ETGVTQSPTHLIKTRGQQVTLRCSSQSGHNTVSWYQQALGQGPQFIFQYYREEENGRGNFPPRFSGLQFPNYSSELNVNALELDDSALYLCASSLPGVAGETQYFGPGTRLLVL.

V gene TRBV11-2 combines with J gene TRBJ2-6, with TRBD1 identical over 7 bases. The CDR3 extends over 17 amino acids. J was trimmed by 0 bases and V by 5 bases; bases with no gene match: 7. Per the germline V gene, CDR1 is SGHAT and CDR2 is FQNNGV. The CDR3 DNA is TGTGCCAGCAGCCGGGACAGCCCCAGCTCTGGGGCCAACGTCCTGACTTTC. It encodes CASSRDSPSSGANVLTF.

V usage is TRBV5-4 and J usage is TRBJ2-5; TRBD2 is a possible D gene (5 bases). The germline V gene has CDR1 SGHNT and CDR2 YYREEE (reference sequence). V was clipped by 2 bases and J by 5 bases, with 10 bases between them. This CDR3 has 13 amino acids. The CDR3 region has the DNA TGTGCCAGCAGCTTTTCGGGCGGGGAGACCCAGTACTTC. This encodes CASSFSGGETQYF.

The genes are TRBV27 and TRBJ2-7; D is perhaps TRBD1 or TRBD2 (6 bases each). Between the trimmed V and J ends, which lost 1 base and 0 bases, there was a span of 16 bases. CDR1 is MNHEY and CDR2 is SMNVEV in the germline V gene (reference sequence). The CDR3 extends over 17 amino acids. CDR3 amino acids: CASSLFGGGGTSYEQYF. For the CDR3, the DNA is TGTGCCAGCAGTTTATTCGGAGGGGGAGGTACCTCCTACGAGCAGTACTTC.

This clone was seen only a few times. The gene calls are TRBV12-5 and TRBJ2-3; D possibly uses TRBD1 or TRBD2 (5 bases each). The V gene lost 5 bases and the J gene lost 8 bases, with 17 bases spanning the gap. The CDR3 sequence is 14 residues long. Germline-derived CDR1 and CDR2 are LGHNT and FRNRAP. CDR3 sequence (DNA): TGTGCTAGTGGTCTCGCACTAGGGACGGGTACGCAGTATTTT. It codes for CASGLALGTGTQYF.

V and J are TRBV7-2 and TRBJ1-5; no firm D call. CDR1 and CDR2 from the germline V gene are SGHTA and FQGNSA. The CDR3 spans 15 residues. The V end was cut by 4 bases, the J end by 3 bases, with 13 bases between. CDR3 loop: CASSYHSNFNQPQHF. In DNA form, the CDR3 reads TGTGCCAGCAGCTATCACAGCAATTTCAATCAGCCCCAGCATTTT.

V usage is TRBV27 and J usage is TRBJ2-5; 10 nucleotides align to TRBD1. The CDR3 is 16 amino acids. Germline loops: CDR1 MNHEY, CDR2 SMNVEV (reference sequence). Germline trimming cut 6 bases from V and 7 bases from J; bases unmatched to any gene: 14. CDR3 bases: TGTGCCAGCAGGCGGCAGACAGGGGGCTACTATGGGACCCAGTACTTC. Encoded protein: CASRRQTGGYYGTQYF.

The table lists this clone with a few counts. This chain connects TRBV5-4 to TRBJ2-3; TRBD2 matches 7 bases. This CDR3 region has 15 residues. CDR1 SGHNT and CDR2 YYREEE come from the germline V gene (reference sequence). The trim removed 6 bases at V and 3 bases at J, leaving 10 bases unmatched. The CDR3 nucleotides are TGTGCCAGCACTGGCGGCGGGAGAGGAACAGATACGCAGTATTTT. Its translation: CASTGGGRGTDTQYF.